This T cell receptor beta chain was captured by sequencing in a study of blood T cell repertoires in COVID-19. Overall study: Sites in the United States, Italy and Spain provided acute and convalescent COVID-19 samples. Sample material is recorded as cDNA or gDNA derived from T cells, B-cell-depleted T cells, or PBMCs.

In the original processing: Amplification of reference gene primers was used by the study to estimate nucleated cell counts. TCRdb's copy holds only in-frame clones and misses some; the assay was immunoSEQ multiplex PCR. V and J calls and clone size are given by that table; D and trimming were obtained from the DNA. Among tens of thousands of clones listed, 90% to 95% were seen once. CDR3 length: 13 amino acids. Germline-derived CDR1 and CDR2 are SGHRS and YFSETQ. With 4 bases removed from V and 0 bases from J, the gap between germline ends came to 5 bases. The clonotype comes from a woman between 45 and 65 years old in a cohort sampled during active COVID-19. Material for sequencing was peripheral blood. The chain is built from TRBV5-1 and TRBJ2-1, with D hard to call. The CDR3 spells CASSPTSYNEQFF. CDR3 coding DNA: TGCGCCAGCAGCCCTACCTCCTACAATGAGCAGTTCTTC.